This T cell receptor (beta chain) emerged from a study of graft-versus-host responses after intestinal transplantation. Measured with immunoSEQ multiplex PCR; TCRdb has only the in-frame clones, and not every one. The sample carries around 54,000 clones, more than 80% recorded once. With 4 bases clipped from V and 2 bases from J, the junction kept 1 base outside the gene matches. Germline CDR1 LNHDA, CDR2 SQIVND (reference sequence). The CDR3 is 13 amino acids. The receptor comes from a human patient who received an intestinal transplant, so some T cells may come from the graft donor. Here the sequenced sample was PBMCs, taken nearly 670 days after intestinal transplant. The genes are TRBV19 and TRBJ2-5, with 7 nucleotides matching TRBD1. The CDR3 loop is CASSKDRQETQYF. The DNA of the CDR3 is TGTGCCAGTAGTAAGGACAGGCAAGAGACCCAGTACTTC.